Shown below are 14 T cell receptor beta chains from a single sample sequenced in a study of blood T cell repertoires in COVID-19. Sequencing was performed with immunoSEQ multiplex PCR; in TCRdb, only in-frame clones are kept and a portion is missing. Of about 160,000 clones in the sample, around 93% were seen once. The sequenced sample was peripheral blood. Receptors originate from a woman aged 50 to 60 with acute or convalescent COVID-19.

The chain is built from TRBV29-1 and TRBJ1-2; 7 positions agree with TRBD1. J gave up 8 bases and V 3 bases, and 6 bases lay outside the gene matches. The CDR3 is 12 residues long. CDR1 and CDR2 (germline): SQVTM, ANQGSEA. The DNA of the CDR3 is TGCAGCGTTGAGGGACAGAGTCTAGGCTACACCTTC. Amino acids: CSVEGQSLGYTF. Variable domain in full (rest from reference TRBV29-1 and TRBJ1-2): SAVISQKPSRDICQRGTSLTIQCQVDSQVTMMFWYRQQPGQSLTLIATANQGSEATYESGFVIDKFPISRPNLTFSTLTVSNMSPEDSSIYLCSVEGQSLGYTFGSGTRLTVV.

The chain has TRBV7-9 and TRBJ1-1, with TRBD1 matching 7 bases. This CDR3 comprises 15 residues. J was trimmed by 2 bases and V by 0 bases; bases with no gene match: 3. CDR1 and CDR2 from the germline V gene are SEHNR and FQNEAQ (reference sequence). The CDR3 protein is CASSLADRKNTEAFF. As DNA, the CDR3 is TGTGCCAGCAGCTTAGCGGACAGGAAAAACACTGAAGCTTTCTTT.

This sequence joins TRBV18 and TRBJ2-1; no firm D call. The V gene's germline CDR1 is KGHSH and CDR2 LQKENI. Trimming removed 6 bases from V and 12 bases from J, with 21 bases in between. This CDR3 comprises 14 residues. CDR3 bases: TGTGCCAGCTCCCTCAACCCTACAGCACACCCGCAGTTCTTC. It codes for CASSLNPTAHPQFF.

This chain connects TRBV6-5 to TRBJ2-7; 7 nucleotides line up with TRBD1. Germline CDR1 is MNHEY and CDR2 is SVGAGI. V lost 7 bases and J lost 2; bases outside the gene matches: 8. The CDR3 sequence is 14 residues long. CDR3 region: CASKRDREAYEQYF. DNA of the CDR3: TGTGCCAGCAAACGGGACAGAGAAGCCTACGAGCAGTACTTC.

V is TRBV28 and J is TRBJ1-2; 7 nucleotides line up with TRBD1. There are 12 residues in the CDR3. V was pared by 7 bases and J by 6 bases, with 5 bases of the junction left unmatched. Looked up from germline, CDR1 is MDHEN and CDR2 is SYDVKM. DNA of the CDR3: TGTGCCAGCACCCCCACAGGGGATGGCTACACCTTC. It yields the protein CASTPTGDGYTF.

The CDR3 reads CASSPPPRYGYTF. In DNA form, the CDR3 reads TGTGCCAGCAGCCCCCCTCCGCGCTATGGCTACACCTTC. The chain uses TRBV6-2 or TRBV6-3 and TRBJ1-2; D is unclear. The germline V gene has CDR1 MNHEY and CDR2 SVGEGT. V was shortened by 6 bases and J by 4 bases, with 12 bases between the two germline ends. The CDR3 has 13 amino acids.

V is TRBV19 and J is TRBJ1-1, with 10 bases aligning to TRBD1. The CDR3 contains 18 residues. After removal of 7 bases from V and 4 bases from J, the junction contained 18 bases not matched to a gene. Germline CDR1 LNHDA, CDR2 SQIVND (reference sequence). The chain's CDR3 is CASTPGTGARPGITEAFF. CDR3 DNA: TGTGCCAGTACCCCCGGGACAGGGGCCCGACCGGGGATCACTGAAGCTTTCTTT.

The chain recombines TRBV2 with TRBJ1-6; D perhaps matches TRBD1 (5 bases). Germline V lookup: CDR1 SNHLY, CDR2 FYNNEI. V was trimmed by 5 bases and J by 8 bases, leaving 10 bases between them. There are 13 residues in the CDR3. CDR3 amino acids: CASSFGGDSPLHF. The CDR3 DNA follows: TGTGCCAGCAGTTTCGGGGGGGATTCACCCCTCCACTTT.

The V gene is TRBV11-2, the J gene TRBJ2-7, with D possibly being TRBD2 (6 bases). The length of the CDR3 is 15 residues. V shed 1 base and J shed 2 bases, with 12 bases lying between them. Germline CDR1 and CDR2: SGHAT and FQNNGV. The CDR3 sequence: CASSLGAGPTYEQYF. For the CDR3, the DNA is TGTGCCAGCAGCTTAGGAGCGGGCCCTACCTACGAGCAGTACTTC.

The rearrangement uses TRBV6-1 and TRBJ1-1, with 9 bases aligning to TRBD1. This CDR3 is 14 amino acids long. Germline lookup yields CDR1 MNHNS and CDR2 SASEGT. V gave up 2 bases and J gave up 4 bases; unmatched junction bases: 2. DNA for the CDR3: TGTGCCAGCAGTGAATTACAGGGGGCCACTGAAGCTTTCTTT. Translation: CASSELQGATEAFF.

The chain is built from TRBV6-6 and TRBJ1-4; D ambiguous. CDR3 length: 13 amino acids. Trimming left V 0 bases short and J 7 bases short, with 6 bases between. Germline V gives CDR1 MNHNY, CDR2 SVGAGI (reference sequence). This CDR3 reads CASSYSLGEKLFF. Written as DNA, the CDR3 is TGTGCCAGCAGTTACTCTCTAGGTGAAAAACTGTTTTTT.

The chain uses TRBV7-9 and TRBJ1-3; no clear D gene. Per germline, CDR1 SEHNR and CDR2 FQNEAQ (reference sequence). The CDR3 has 14 amino acids. With 1 base removed from V and 4 bases from J, the gap between germline ends came to 8 bases. The CDR3, as DNA: TGTGCCAGCAGCTTAGGCCGAGAAGGAAACACCATATATTTT. Its translation is CASSLGREGNTIYF.

The chain combines TRBV11-2 with TRBJ2-7, with D perhaps TRBD2 (5 bases). The ends were cut back, 3 bases at V and 5 bases at J, with 20 bases in the middle. CDR3 length: 16 amino acids. Per germline, CDR1 SGHAT and CDR2 FQNNGV. In nucleotides, the CDR3 is TGTGCCAGCAGCTTTCAAAGCCGGGGAGCCAGGCACGAGCAGTACTTC. It specifies CASSFQSRGARHEQYF. Complete variable domain (other parts from reference TRBV11-2 and TRBJ2-7): EAGVAQSPRYKIIEKRQSVAFWCNPISGHATLYWYQQILGQGPKLLIQFQNNGVVDDSQLPKDRFSAERLKGVDSTLKIQPAKLEDSAVYLCASSFQSRGARHEQYFGPGTRLTVT.

This clone was picked up a small number of times. Here the CDR3 reads CASSLRQGAPETQYF. CDR3 coding DNA: TGTGCCAGCAGCCTACGACAGGGGGCCCCGGAGACCCAGTACTTC. This chain uses TRBV6-5 with TRBJ2-5; 10 nucleotides agree with TRBD1. CDR1 and CDR2 (germline): MNHEY, SVGAGI. CDR3 length equals 15 residues. The trim removed 6 bases at V and 5 bases at J, leaving 9 bases unmatched.